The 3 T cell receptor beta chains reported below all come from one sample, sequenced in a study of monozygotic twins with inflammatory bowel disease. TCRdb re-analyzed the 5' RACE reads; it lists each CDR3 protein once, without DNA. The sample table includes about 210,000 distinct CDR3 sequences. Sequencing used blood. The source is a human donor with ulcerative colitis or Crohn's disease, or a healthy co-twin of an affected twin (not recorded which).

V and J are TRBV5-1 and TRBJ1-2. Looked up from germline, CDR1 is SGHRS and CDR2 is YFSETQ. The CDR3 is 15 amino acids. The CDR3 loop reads CASSFLTPEGYGYTF.

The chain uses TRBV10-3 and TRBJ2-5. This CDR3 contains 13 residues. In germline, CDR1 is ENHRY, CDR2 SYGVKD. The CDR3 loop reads CAISVLREETQYF.

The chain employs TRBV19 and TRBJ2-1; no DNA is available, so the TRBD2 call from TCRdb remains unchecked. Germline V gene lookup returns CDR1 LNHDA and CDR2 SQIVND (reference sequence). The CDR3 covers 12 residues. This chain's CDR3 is CASSGSYNEQFF.